These 14 T cell receptor beta chains were sequenced from one sample in a study of CD8 T cells in Susac syndrome. Reverse transcription of about 0.5 to 1 ug RNA used random hexamers. Via MiXCR, TCRdb re-called the immunoSEQ multiplex PCR reads, giving one row per CDR3 protein. The table shows roughly 190,000 distinct CDR3 sequences, with around 95% occurring only once. The sample taken for sequencing was CD4+ T cells from PBMCs. The receptor source for this set is a human donor with Susac syndrome.

The V gene is TRBV7-9, the J gene TRBJ2-7, with 13 bases lining up with TRBD2. The CDR3 is made up of 14 amino acids. Germline V gene data show CDR1 as SEHNR and CDR2 as FQNEAQ (reference sequence). Trimming removed 8 bases from V and 2 bases from J; junction bases left unmatched: 3. The CDR3 spells CASGGLAGAYEQYF. CDR3 DNA sequence: TGTGCCAGCGGCGGACTAGCGGGGGCCTACGAGCAGTACTTC.

This chain's CDR3 is CASTPRLEVHEQYF. In nucleotides, the CDR3 is TGTGCCAGCACCCCGCGACTAGAGGTCCACGAGCAGTACTTC. The chain joins TRBV3-1 to TRBJ2-7; TRBD2 might be the D (6 bases). Germline V CDR1 and CDR2: LGHDT, YNNKEL (reference sequence). V lost 7 bases and J lost 5, with 18 bases in between. The CDR3 is made up of 14 amino acids.

This clonotype was counted a single time. The rearrangement uses TRBV6-2 or TRBV6-3 and TRBJ2-5; no definite D call. The germline CDR1 and CDR2 sequences are MNHEY and SVGEGT. V lost 7 bases to trimming and J lost 1 base, with 13 bases between them. This CDR3 is built from 14 residues. CDR3 sequence (DNA): TGTGCCAGCACTGGACCGGGCCCCCAAGAGACCCAGTACTTC. This sequence encodes CASTGPGPQETQYF.

This clonotype occurred once. The chain uses TRBV20-1 and TRBJ2-5; D unclear. V gave up 1 base and J gave up 3 bases, with 18 bases separating them. The CDR3 contains 16 residues. CDR1 DFQATT and CDR2 SNEGSKA come from the germline V gene (reference sequence). The CDR3 is CSARVPYGRRKETQYF. CDR3 coding DNA: TGCAGTGCTAGAGTCCCGTACGGCAGAAGAAAAGAGACCCAGTACTTC.

CDR3 bases: TGTGCCAGCAGCTTTTTCTCGTATAGCAATCAGCCCCAGCATTTT. This codes for CASSFFSYSNQPQHF. The chain recombines TRBV5-6 with TRBJ1-5; no reliable D call. The CDR3 loop spans 15 amino acids. V was cut by 2 bases and J by 0 bases, with 9 bases left in between. Germline assignment: CDR1 SGHDT and CDR2 YYEEEE.

V gene TRBV4-1 combines with J gene TRBJ2-7, with 8 bases fitting TRBD1. V was clipped by 5 bases and J by 6 bases; unmatched bases: 12. Looked up from germline, CDR1 is MGHRA and CDR2 is YSYEKL. The CDR3 sequence is 15 residues long. CDR3: CASSDGRGRFSEQYF. The CDR3 region has the DNA TGCGCCAGCAGCGACGGCAGGGGGCGCTTCTCCGAGCAGTACTTC.

V gene TRBV7-2 combines with J gene TRBJ2-7; 7 bases agree with TRBD1. The V and J ends lost 3 bases and 5 bases, in that order; junction bases with no gene match: 13. Germline CDR1 and CDR2: SGHTA and FQGNSA. This CDR3 has 16 amino acids. The CDR3 reads CASSFPLRQGHHEQYF. The CDR3 coding sequence is TGTGCCAGCAGCTTCCCCCTCCGACAGGGCCACCACGAGCAGTACTTC.

This rearrangement joins TRBV20-1 to TRBJ2-7, with D hard to call. The CDR3 length is 13 residues. The V and J ends lost 7 bases and 3 bases respectively, with 16 bases between them. Germline V CDR1 and CDR2: DFQATT, SNEGSKA (reference sequence). CDR3 in DNA: TGCAGTGGGTTGGGCGACACTTACTACGAGCAGTACTTC. Translated, it gives CSGLGDTYYEQYF.

The chain joins TRBV5-6 to TRBJ2-7; 7 bases line up with TRBD1. CDR3 length: 14 residues. In germline, CDR1 is SGHDT, CDR2 YYEEEE. V was clipped by 3 bases and J by 2 bases; unmatched bases: 5. In DNA form, the CDR3 reads TGTGCCAGCAGCTGGGGACAGACAACCTACGAGCAGTACTTC. This codes for CASSWGQTTYEQYF. The complete variable domain, with remaining parts taken from reference TRBV5-6 and TRBJ2-7, reads DAGVTQSPTHLIKTRGQQVTLRCSPKSGHDTVSWYQQALGQGPQFIFQYYEEEERQRGNFPDRFSGHQFPNYSSELNVNALLLGDSALYLCASSWGQTTYEQYFGPGTRLTVT.

On this clonotype itself: The junction and the germline gene differ at one end; a read error may be behind it. The V and J genes are TRBV5-4 and TRBJ2-4; 10 nucleotides match TRBD2. The CDR3 spans 16 residues. Germline V lookup: CDR1 SGHNT, CDR2 YYREEE (reference sequence). The CDR3 loop reads CTSSEAGGPAKNIQYF. As DNA, the CDR3 is TGTACCAGCAGCGAAGCGGGGGGGCCGGCCAAAAACATTCAGTACTTC.

The V and J genes are TRBV10-3 and TRBJ2-3, with a weak D call TRBD2 (5 bases). The CDR3 sequence is 13 residues long. CDR1 ENHRY and CDR2 SYGVKD come from the germline V gene. Trimming removed 3 bases at V and 6 bases at J, with 10 bases between. CDR3 sequence (DNA): TGTGCCATCAGTGACGGCGGGCGGGATACGCAGTATTTT. It encodes CAISDGGRDTQYF.

The V and J genes are TRBV30 and TRBJ1-5; weak D call: TRBD1 (5 bases). The length of the CDR3 is 15 residues. Germline V gene sequence: CDR1 GTSNPN, CDR2 SVGIG (reference sequence). Deletions cut 4 bases from V and 3 bases from J, with 16 bases between. The CDR3 coding sequence is TGTGCCTGGACCCTCGGGGCCGGTTTCAATCAGCCCCAGCATTTT. This sequence encodes CAWTLGAGFNQPQHF.

Here the CDR3 reads CASSLRGRNTEAFF. The CDR3 nucleotides are TGTGCCAGCAGCTTAAGGGGGCGCAACACTGAAGCTTTCTTT. V usage is TRBV7-8 and J usage is TRBJ1-1; 7 bases map to TRBD1. Losses at the gene ends were 2 bases for V and 2 bases for J; bases not matched to a gene: 2. The CDR3 has 14 residues. Germline CDR1 reads SGHVS; CDR2 reads FQNEAQ.

CDR3: CASSLAVINYEQYF. Written as DNA, the CDR3 is TGCGCCAGCAGCTTGGCCGTGATCAACTACGAGCAGTACTTC. This sequence joins TRBV5-1 and TRBJ2-7; D not certain. The CDR3 extends over 14 amino acids. From germline, CDR1 is SGHRS and CDR2 YFSETQ. V lost 0 bases to trimming and J lost 3 bases, with 10 bases between them.